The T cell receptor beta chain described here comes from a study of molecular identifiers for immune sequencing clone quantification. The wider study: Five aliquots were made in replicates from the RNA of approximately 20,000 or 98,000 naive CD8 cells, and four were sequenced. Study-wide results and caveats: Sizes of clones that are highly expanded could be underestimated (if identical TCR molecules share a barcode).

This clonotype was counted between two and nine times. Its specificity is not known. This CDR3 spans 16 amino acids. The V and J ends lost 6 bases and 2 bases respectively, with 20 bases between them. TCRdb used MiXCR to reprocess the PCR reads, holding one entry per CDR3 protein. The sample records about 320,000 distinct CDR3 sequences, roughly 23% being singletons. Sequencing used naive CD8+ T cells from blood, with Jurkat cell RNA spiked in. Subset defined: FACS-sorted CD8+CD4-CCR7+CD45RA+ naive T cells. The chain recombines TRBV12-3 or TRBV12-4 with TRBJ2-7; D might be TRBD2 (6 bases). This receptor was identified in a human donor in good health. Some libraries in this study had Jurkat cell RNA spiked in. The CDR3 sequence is CASSHLSGPFPYEQYF. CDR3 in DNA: TGTGCCAGCAGCCACCTTAGCGGACCCTTCCCCTACGAGCAGTACTTC.